Given below is one T cell receptor beta chain in context. The method was immunoSEQ multiplex PCR; TCRdb's version includes in-frame clones alone and lacks a portion of them. The top ten clones hold 3% to 4% of a sample with around 120,000 clones, 75% to 90% of them seen once. This specimen belongs to a study of identifying expanded T cells in peripheral blood. Collection occurred without any documented infections or immune events in donors. The specimen was blood. This TCR was recovered from a person aged 18 to 75 in good health.

CDR3 residues: CASSVVGTSGGSAYNEQFF. The CDR3 DNA reads TGTGCCAGCAGCGTAGTTGGGACTAGCGGGGGTAGTGCCTACAATGAGCAGTTCTTC. The chain employs TRBV9 and TRBJ2-1; 14 positions match TRBD2. Germline V CDR1 and CDR2: SGDLS, YYNGEE. This CDR3 contains 19 residues. The V segment lost 0 bases and the J segment 2 bases; nucleotides outside the gene matches: 7. Based on the CDR3 plus reference TRBV9 and TRBJ2-1, the full variable domain is DSGVTQTPKHLITATGQRVTLRCSPRSGDLSVYWYQQSLDQGLQFLIQYYNGEERAKGNILERFSAQQFPDLHSELNLSSLELGDSALYFCASSVVGTSGGSAYNEQFFGPGTRLTVL.